What follows are 21 T cell receptor beta chains derived from one specimen sequenced in a study of cytomegalovirus exposure and HLA in healthy donors. The PCR contained 60 Vbeta and 13 Jbeta primers. This table comes from immunoSEQ multiplex PCR, and its TCRdb copy is limited to in-frame clones, with some not included. Here the sample spans about 140,000 clones, roughly 90% being singletons. The sequencing sample was made of PBMCs. The receptors originated from a woman aged 40 to 50 in good health and CMV-seronegative.

In the case of this clone: The junction differs from germline at one of its ends, possibly a read error. V is TRBV11-3 and J is TRBJ2-7; the match to TRBD2 covers 10 bases. The germline V gene has CDR1 SGHNT and CDR2 YENEEA. The CDR3 runs to 15 residues. The CDR3 nucleotides read TGTGCCAGCCTTAGAACTAGCGGGACCTCCAACGAGCAGTACTTC. Translating it yields CASLRTSGTSNEQYF.

The chain has TRBV4-2 and TRBJ1-5; D is perhaps TRBD1 (6 bases). The ends were cut back, 1 base at V and 2 bases at J, with 12 bases in the middle. This CDR3 contains 16 residues. Per the germline V gene, CDR1 is LGHNA and CDR2 is YNFKEQ. CDR3 amino acids: CASSQAGAEGNQPQHF. In DNA, the CDR3 is TGTGCCAGCAGCCAAGCAGGGGCTGAGGGCAATCAGCCCCAGCATTTT.

V usage is TRBV5-1 and J usage is TRBJ2-5; possibly TRBD1 for D (6 bases). Trimming removed 9 bases at V and 5 bases at J, with 20 bases between. Per the germline V gene, CDR1 is SGHRS and CDR2 is YFSETQ. The CDR3 is 14 amino acids. The CDR3 protein is CATTWMGAGETQYF. The CDR3 region has the DNA TGCGCCACCACCTGGATGGGGGCCGGGGAGACCCAGTACTTC.

V usage is TRBV5-1 and J usage is TRBJ2-3; 11 bases map to TRBD2. V lost 0 bases and J lost 5; bases outside the gene matches: 5. The germline V gene encodes CDR1 SGHRS and CDR2 YFSETQ. The CDR3 is 16 residues long. DNA of the CDR3: TGCGCCAGCAGCTTGGATAGCGGGAGGGCCGGAGATACGCAGTATTTT. As protein: CASSLDSGRAGDTQYF.

The genes are TRBV18 and TRBJ1-1; 7 nucleotides align to TRBD1. The V and J ends lost 4 bases and 1 base, in that order; junction bases with no gene match: 3. The germline gives CDR1 KGHSH, CDR2 LQKENI. The CDR3 runs 14 residues. The CDR3: CASSRQGGNTEAFF. The CDR3 nucleotides are TGTGCCAGCTCACGACAGGGAGGGAACACTGAAGCTTTCTTT.

As concerns this clone: Other nucleotide sequences from this sample produce the same CDR3. The gene calls are TRBV6-5 and TRBJ2-7; 9 positions agree with TRBD2. From germline, CDR1 is MNHEY and CDR2 SVGAGI. V lost 5 bases to trimming and J lost 3 bases; unmatched junction nucleotides: 5. The CDR3 is 14 amino acids. DNA for the CDR3: TGTGCCAGCAGTGAAGGCGGGAGGGGCTACGAGCAGTACTTC. The encoded protein is CASSEGGRGYEQYF.

This chain uses TRBV2 with TRBJ2-5; D is perhaps TRBD2 (5 bases). The germline gives CDR1 SNHLY, CDR2 FYNNEI. V lost 2 bases and J 3 bases, leaving 16 bases between the germline ends. The CDR3 extends over 16 amino acids. Here the CDR3 DNA reads TGTGCCAGCAGTGAACCCTCCAGGAGGCTGGAAGAGACCCAGTACTTC. Translating gives CASSEPSRRLEETQYF.

Regarding this clone: Other DNA sequences of this sample code for an identical CDR3. The rearrangement uses TRBV18 and TRBJ2-7, with 7 nucleotides matching TRBD2. The CDR3 length is 14 residues. V shed 3 bases, J shed 0 bases, and the junction held 2 bases outside the gene matches. The germline V gene has CDR1 KGHSH and CDR2 LQKENI. CDR3 DNA: TGTGCCAGCTCACCGACGGGAGGCTCCTACGAGCAGTACTTC. It is translated as CASSPTGGSYEQYF.

V is TRBV19 and J is TRBJ2-3; TRBD2 might be the D (5 bases). The ends were cut back, 5 bases at V and 2 bases at J, with 17 bases in the middle. The CDR3 has 16 residues. CDR1 is LNHDA and CDR2 is SQIVND in the germline V gene (reference sequence). CDR3 coding DNA: TGTGCCAGTAGTGGCGGGCTAGCCCTACTCACAGATACGCAGTATTTT. Its translation: CASSGGLALLTDTQYF.

The chain couples TRBV6-5 to TRBJ2-7, with 10 positions matching TRBD1. Trimming removed 10 bases from V and 5 bases from J; junction bases left unmatched: 11. Germline V CDR1 and CDR2: MNHEY, SVGAGI. The CDR3 totals 14 residues. The CDR3 loop reads CATSGQGGFHEQYF. CDR3 nucleotides: TGTGCCACCTCCGGACAGGGGGGGTTCCACGAGCAGTACTTC.

This chain joins TRBV5-1 and TRBJ1-3, with no clear D. The CDR3 extends over 16 amino acids. Germline V gives CDR1 SGHRS, CDR2 YFSETQ. V dropped 4 bases and J dropped 0 bases, with 14 bases sitting between them. CDR3 amino acids: CASSPAGSNSGNTIYF. The CDR3 region has the DNA TGCGCCAGCAGCCCCGCCGGGTCCAACTCTGGAAACACCATATATTTT.

This clone appeared a single time. The chain joins TRBV6-5 to TRBJ1-4; D is perhaps TRBD1 (6 bases). Germline V gives CDR1 MNHEY, CDR2 SVGAGI. The CDR3 has 15 amino acids. V was trimmed by 7 bases and J by 5 bases, leaving 17 bases between them. As DNA, the CDR3 is TGTGCCAGCAACCCCACAGGGAAGCGGAATGAAAAACTGTTTTTT. Translation: CASNPTGKRNEKLFF.

The chain has TRBV5-1 and TRBJ1-2, with a weak D call TRBD1 (6 bases). Germline assignment: CDR1 SGHRS and CDR2 YFSETQ. CDR3 length: 13 residues. The V end lost 2 bases, the J end lost 8 bases, and 13 bases lay between the germline ends. The CDR3, as DNA: TGCGCCAGCAGCTTTTCAGGGGTTGAAGGCTACACCTTC. Protein product: CASSFSGVEGYTF.

The chain recombines TRBV28 with TRBJ1-3, with D possibly TRBD1 on 6 matching bases. The germline gives CDR1 MDHEN, CDR2 SYDVKM. The CDR3 is 14 residues long. Trimming took off 2 bases at V and 4 bases at J, with 9 bases between the two ends. The CDR3 region has the DNA TGTGCCAGCAGTTTAAATGGACAGGGAAACACCATATATTTT. As protein: CASSLNGQGNTIYF. Full variable domain (remainder filled in from reference TRBV28 and TRBJ1-3): DVKVTQSSRYLVKRTGEKVFLECVQDMDHENMFWYRQDPGLGLRLIYFSYDVKMKEKGDIPEGYSVSREKKERFSLILESASTNQTSMYLCASSLNGQGNTIYFGEGSWLTVV.

The DNA of the CDR3 is TGTGCCAGCAGCCTTAATCCGGGACTAGGACCATACACAGATACGCAGTATTTT. Translated: CASSLNPGLGPYTDTQYF. The genes are TRBV7-2 and TRBJ2-3, with 8 bases matching TRBD2. The CDR3 extends over 18 amino acids. Germline trimming cut 5 bases from V and 2 bases from J; bases unmatched to any gene: 15. Germline CDR1 is SGHTA and CDR2 is FQGNSA.

The rearrangement links TRBV7-8 to TRBJ1-5; 9 nucleotides agree with TRBD1. Trimming removed 5 bases from V and 4 bases from J; junction bases left unmatched: 3. The CDR3 extends over 14 amino acids. CDR1 is SGHVS, CDR2 FQNEAQ, per germline. The CDR3 DNA is TGTGCCAGCAGCGACGGGACAGGGAATCAGCCCCAGCATTTT. It yields the protein CASSDGTGNQPQHF.

As concerns this clone: An end of the junction does not agree with germline; a read error may underlie this. This chain joins TRBV7-9 and TRBJ2-1, with a possible D match to TRBD2 (6 bases). Germline loops: CDR1 SEHNR, CDR2 FQNEAQ (reference sequence). The CDR3 runs 15 residues. CDR3 loop: CSSSTTSFSYNEQFF. As DNA, the CDR3 is TGTTCCAGCAGCACAACTAGCTTTTCCTACAATGAGCAGTTCTTC.

This chain uses TRBV28 with TRBJ1-5; 8 bases fit TRBD1. The CDR3 covers 14 residues. Losses at the gene ends were 5 bases for V and 4 bases for J; bases not matched to a gene: 4. Germline V gene lookup returns CDR1 MDHEN and CDR2 SYDVKM. The CDR3 DNA is TGTGCCAGCAGTCCCGGGACAGGTAATCAGCCCCAGCATTTT. This encodes CASSPGTGNQPQHF.

This clone was detected once. The rearrangement uses TRBV5-1 and TRBJ2-3; D is uncertain. The germline V gene encodes CDR1 SGHRS and CDR2 YFSETQ. This CDR3 has 15 residues. V was pared by 3 bases and J by 0 bases, with 11 bases between. CDR3 in DNA: TGCGCCAGCAGCTCCGTGGGCTCTAGCACAGATACGCAGTATTTT. It specifies CASSSVGSSTDTQYF.

The gene calls are TRBV6-1 and TRBJ2-7; TRBD2 aligns across 7 bases. V dropped 2 bases and J dropped 6; count of bases not matched to a gene: 1. The CDR3 length is 12 residues. Germline CDR1 and CDR2: MNHNS and SASEGT. For the CDR3, the DNA is TGTGCCAGCAGTGAACTAGCGGTCGAGCAGTACTTC. This translates into CASSELAVEQYF.

This clone was detected only a few times. V and J are TRBV10-3 and TRBJ2-3, with 14 bases that match TRBD2. The germline gives CDR1 ENHRY, CDR2 SYGVKD. Trimming cost V 8 bases and J 5 bases; bases outside gene matches: 3. The CDR3 extends over 14 amino acids. CDR3 region: CAIRLAGGGDTQYF. In DNA, the CDR3 is TGTGCCATCCGACTAGCGGGAGGGGGAGATACGCAGTATTTT.